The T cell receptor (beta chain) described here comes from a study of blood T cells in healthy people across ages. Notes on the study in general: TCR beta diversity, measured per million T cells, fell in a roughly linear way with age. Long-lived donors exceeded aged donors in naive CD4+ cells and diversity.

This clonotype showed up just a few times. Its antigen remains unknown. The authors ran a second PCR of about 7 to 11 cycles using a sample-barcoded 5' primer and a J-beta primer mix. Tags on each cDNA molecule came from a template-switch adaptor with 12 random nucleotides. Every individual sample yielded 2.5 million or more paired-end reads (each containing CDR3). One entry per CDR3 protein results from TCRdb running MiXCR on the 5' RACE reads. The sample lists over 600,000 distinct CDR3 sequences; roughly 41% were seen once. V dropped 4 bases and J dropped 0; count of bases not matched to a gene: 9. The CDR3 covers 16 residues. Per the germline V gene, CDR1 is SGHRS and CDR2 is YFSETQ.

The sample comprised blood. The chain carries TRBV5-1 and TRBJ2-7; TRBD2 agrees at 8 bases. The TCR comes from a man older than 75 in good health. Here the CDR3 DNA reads TGCGCCAGCAGCAAGGATGGCGGGGGGACCTCCTACGAGCAGTACTTC. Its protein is CASSKDGGGTSYEQYF.